One sample yielded the 7 T cell receptor beta chains listed below, sequenced in a study of blood T cell repertoires in COVID-19. TCRdb's table, derived via immunoSEQ multiplex PCR, lists solely in-frame clones and lacks some. This sample yields hundreds of thousands of clones, of which about 85% are seen a single time; approximately 12% belongs to the top ten. Sequenced sample: peripheral blood. Receptors were obtained from a woman younger than 35 who had recovered from COVID-19.

The V gene is TRBV25-1, the J gene TRBJ2-7, with a weak D call TRBD1 (6 bases). Trimming cost V 2 bases and J 3 bases, with 20 bases left between them. In germline, CDR1 is MGHDK, CDR2 SYGVNS. The CDR3 totals 17 residues. The CDR3: CASSETPVRDTNYEQYF. CDR3 nucleotides: TGTGCCAGCAGTGAAACCCCAGTACGGGACACAAACTACGAGCAGTACTTC.

J is TRBJ2-6 and V is TRBV19; 8 bases are a match to TRBD1. Germline V gives CDR1 LNHDA, CDR2 SQIVND (reference sequence). There are 16 residues in the CDR3. V gave up 5 bases and J gave up 3 bases; unmatched junction bases: 6. CDR3 nucleotides: TGTGCCAGTAGTGACAGGGGTTTACTTGGGGCCAACGTCCTGACTTTC. Protein: CASSDRGLLGANVLTF.

This clone was picked up a small number of times. CDR3 sequence reads: CASNLELGLAEQFF. The CDR3 coding sequence is TGCGCCAGCAACTTAGAGCTTGGACTAGCGGAGCAGTTCTTC. This sequence joins TRBV5-1 and TRBJ2-1; 9 bases map to TRBD2. This CDR3 contains 14 residues. Looked up from germline, CDR1 is SGHRS and CDR2 is YFSETQ. V trimming: 6 bases; J trimming: 10 bases; junction bases outside the gene matches: 11. Together with reference TRBV5-1 and TRBJ2-1, the CDR3 gives the full variable domain: KAGVTQTPRYLIKTRGQQVTLSCSPISGHRSVSWYQQTPGQGLQFLFEYFSETQRNKGNFPGRFSGRQFSNSRSEMNVSTLELGDSALYLCASNLELGLAEQFFGPGTRLTVL.

The chain couples TRBV2 to TRBJ2-2, with unresolved D. Germline CDR1 is SNHLY and CDR2 is FYNNEI. This CDR3 has 15 amino acids. V shed 1 base and J shed 3 bases, with 9 bases lying between them. CDR3 in amino acids: CASSEDRSDTGELFF. Here the CDR3 DNA reads TGTGCCAGCAGTGAAGACCGGTCTGACACCGGGGAGCTGTTTTTT.

The chain recombines TRBV3-1 (or the pseudogene TRBV3-2) with TRBJ1-2, with 7 bases lining up with TRBD1. The V and J ends lost 3 bases and 7 bases, in that order; junction bases with no gene match: 8. The CDR3 is 14 residues long. CDR1 and CDR2 from the germline V gene are LGHDT and YNNKEL (reference sequence). As DNA, the CDR3 is TGTGCCAGCAGCCACCAGAACGACAGGGCTGGCTACACCTTC. Amino acids: CASSHQNDRAGYTF.

The V call is TRBV6-5, the J call TRBJ2-3; 11 bases match TRBD2. The CDR3 runs 15 residues. CDR1 is MNHEY and CDR2 is SVGAGI in the germline V gene. V dropped 8 bases and J dropped 4; count of bases not matched to a gene: 8. CDR3 sequence reads: CASAVTSGSSDTQYF. The DNA for the CDR3 is TGTGCCAGCGCGGTAACTAGCGGGAGTTCAGATACGCAGTATTTT.

The chain has TRBV5-1 and TRBJ2-3; D unclear. This CDR3 has 15 residues. Trimming pared 3 bases from V and 2 bases from J, leaving 13 bases between. Germline-derived CDR1 and CDR2 are SGHRS and YFSETQ. CDR3 protein: CASSSFDKATDTQYF. DNA of the CDR3: TGCGCCAGCAGCTCCTTCGACAAAGCCACAGATACGCAGTATTTT.